Each of the 26 T cell receptor beta chains below was sequenced from the same sample in a study of T cell responses to AZD1222 COVID-19 vaccine. Clones were sequenced by immunoSEQ multiplex PCR, and TCRdb holds only the in-frame ones, with some missing. There are about 110,000 clones in the sample; 87% occur only once, and approximately 4% lies in the top ten. The specimen comprised peripheral blood, sampled on day 0 of AZD1222 vaccination. The receptors originated from an adult in good health.

The chain employs TRBV5-1 and TRBJ1-3; 8 bases line up with TRBD1. Germline CDR1 and CDR2: SGHRS and YFSETQ. The ends lost 5 bases at V and 7 bases at J; junction bases unmatched: 8. The CDR3 contains 14 residues. The DNA for the CDR3 is TGCGCCAGCAGTACGGGGGGACAGGCGAACACCATATATTTT. Amino acids: CASSTGGQANTIYF.

This chain joins TRBV6-1 and TRBJ2-2; 8 bases match TRBD2. This CDR3 is 17 amino acids long. V trimming: 2 bases; J trimming: 1 base; junction bases outside the gene matches: 6. Germline V gene data show CDR1 as MNHNS and CDR2 as SASEGT. The CDR3 bases are TGTGCCAGCAGTGAATCCCGGACTAGCTGGAACACCGGGGAGCTGTTTTTT. This translates into CASSESRTSWNTGELFF.

Concerning this clone itself: This likely reflects a read error, since a far larger clone is one base away. This sample also contains other DNA sequences that code for the same CDR3. V is TRBV6-2 or TRBV6-3 and J is TRBJ1-1; D gene unclear. This CDR3 comprises 11 residues. Germline CDR1 is MNHEY and CDR2 is SVGEGT. Trimming left V 2 bases short and J 7 bases short, with 5 bases between. The CDR3 coding sequence is TGTGCCAGCAGTTACGGGTTTGAAGCTTTCTTT. Its translation: CASSYGFEAFF.

This clone was counted between two and nine times. The V gene is TRBV10-3, the J gene TRBJ2-1, with a possible D match to TRBD1 (5 bases). The V gene lost 6 bases and the J gene lost 0 bases, with 18 bases spanning the gap. The length of the CDR3 is 17 residues. Germline values: CDR1 ENHRY, CDR2 SYGVKD. This CDR3 is CAIRMTDEKSSYNEQFF. The CDR3, as DNA: TGTGCCATCAGGATGACAGACGAGAAAAGCTCCTACAATGAGCAGTTCTTC.

This clone was seen a handful of times. The chain combines TRBV19 with TRBJ2-7; possible D gene TRBD2, 5 bases. Trimming removed 3 bases from V and 5 bases from J, with 11 bases in between. The germline CDR1 and CDR2 sequences are LNHDA and SQIVND (reference sequence). The CDR3 extends over 13 amino acids. Written as DNA, the CDR3 is TGTGCCAGTAGTATTGGGGAGTCAGACGAGCAGTACTTC. This sequence encodes CASSIGESDEQYF.

This clone was counted between two and nine times. The chain is built from TRBV21-1 and TRBJ1-5; the DNA was not compared with TRBD1, the D call given in the table. TRBV21-1 is tagged as a pseudogene. The CDR3 is made up of 17 amino acids. CDR3: CASSPGDREGGNQPQHF. The CDR3, as DNA: TGTGCCAGCAGCCCCGGGGACAGGGAAGGAGGCAATCAGCCCCAGCATTTT.

This chain links TRBV11-3 with TRBJ2-2; no reliable D call. The CDR3 length is 15 residues. The V and J ends lost 1 base and 4 bases respectively, with 10 bases between them. Germline V lookup: CDR1 SGHNT, CDR2 YENEEA. CDR3 sequence: CASSLGLVGTGELFF. The CDR3 DNA sequence: TGTGCCAGCAGCTTAGGTTTGGTTGGCACCGGGGAGCTGTTTTTT.

The chain employs TRBV15 and TRBJ1-3, with D possibly matching TRBD1 (6 bases). The germline V gene encodes CDR1 LNHNV and CDR2 YYDKDF (reference sequence). Trimming took off 8 bases at V and 3 bases at J, with 14 bases between the two ends. The CDR3 has 14 amino acids. The CDR3 region is CATGEGGVGNTIYF. CDR3 DNA sequence: TGTGCCACCGGCGAGGGGGGGGTTGGAAACACCATATATTTT.

CDR3 coding DNA: TGTGCCAGCAGTTCCGGGGGAGGGAGGTACTCTGGCTACACCTTC. Protein sequence: CASSSGGGRYSGYTF. The gene calls are TRBV27 and TRBJ1-2, with D possibly matching TRBD1 (5 bases). CDR1 and CDR2 (germline): MNHEY, SMNVEV (reference sequence). The CDR3 totals 15 residues. V dropped 4 bases and J dropped 7 bases, with 19 bases sitting between them.

The V and J genes are TRBV5-1 and TRBJ1-2; no reliable D call. Trimming pared 0 bases from V and 3 bases from J, leaving 6 bases between. The CDR3 spans 13 residues. Germline V CDR1 and CDR2: SGHRS, YFSETQ. CDR3 amino acids: CASSLVSDYGYTF. The CDR3 DNA follows: TGCGCCAGCAGCTTGGTGTCAGACTATGGCTACACCTTC. The variable domain in full, with the rest retrieved from reference TRBV5-1 and TRBJ1-2, is KAGVTQTPRYLIKTRGQQVTLSCSPISGHRSVSWYQQTPGQGLQFLFEYFSETQRNKGNFPGRFSGRQFSNSRSEMNVSTLELGDSALYLCASSLVSDYGYTFGSGTRLTVV.

The genes are TRBV14 and TRBJ2-1; D not certain. This CDR3 comprises 12 residues. In germline, CDR1 is SGHDN, CDR2 FVKESK. Trimming removed 4 bases at V and 13 bases at J, with 14 bases between. CDR3 residues: CASSRVRAEQFF. In DNA, the CDR3 is TGTGCCAGCAGCCGGGTACGGGCGGAACAGTTCTTC.

This chain connects TRBV6-4 to TRBJ1-4; 8 bases are a match to TRBD1. Trimming at V came to 5 bases and at J to 5 bases, leaving 7 bases not matched to a gene. The germline gives CDR1 MRHNA, CDR2 SNTAGT. The CDR3 totals 15 residues. The CDR3 reads CASSQNWDRNEKLFF. DNA of the CDR3: TGTGCCAGCAGTCAAAACTGGGACAGGAATGAAAAACTGTTTTTT.

This clone was counted a single time. This rearrangement joins TRBV6-5 to TRBJ1-5, with D uncertain. This CDR3 has 13 residues. Germline V gene lookup returns CDR1 MNHEY and CDR2 SVGAGI. V lost 8 bases to trimming and J lost 2 bases, with 10 bases between them. The CDR3 loop is CASGSGGNQPQHF. The CDR3 coding sequence is TGTGCCAGCGGTTCAGGCGGCAATCAGCCCCAGCATTTT.

This chain links TRBV6-2 or TRBV6-3 with TRBJ2-2; no clear D gene. This CDR3 region has 13 residues. Deletions cut 2 bases from V and 3 bases from J, with 4 bases between. CDR1 and CDR2 from the germline V gene are MNHEY and SVGEGT. The chain's CDR3 is CASSYRDTGELFF. In nucleotides, the CDR3 is TGTGCCAGCAGTTACAGAGACACCGGGGAGCTGTTTTTT.

This rearrangement joins TRBV19 to TRBJ2-7; 10 bases agree with TRBD1. From germline, CDR1 is LNHDA and CDR2 SQIVND (reference sequence). CDR3 size: 15 residues. V lost 5 bases and J lost 3; bases outside the gene matches: 7. The CDR3 coding sequence is TGTGCCAGTAGTCCCCCCGGGACAGGGGTCTACGAGCAGTACTTC. This translates into CASSPPGTGVYEQYF. The complete variable domain, with remaining parts taken from reference TRBV19 and TRBJ2-7, reads DGGITQSPKYLFRKEGQNVTLSCEQNLNHDAMYWYRQDPGQGLRLIYYSQIVNDFQKGDIAEGYSVSREKKESFPLTVTSAQKNPTAFYLCASSPPGTGVYEQYFGPGTRLTVT.

V is TRBV5-4 and J is TRBJ2-5; TRBD1 matches at 8 bases. Germline CDR1 SGHNT, CDR2 YYREEE (reference sequence). The junction had 12 bases not matched to a gene; V was cut back by 5 bases and J by 3 bases. The CDR3 consists of 16 residues. CDR3 coding DNA: TGTGCCAGCAGTCGAGGGGGGACAGGAGGGAAAGAGACCCAGTACTTC. Encoded protein: CASSRGGTGGKETQYF.

This CDR3 is CASSPLSAIMGAFF. CDR3 nucleotides: TGTGCCAGCTCACCACTGTCGGCCATAATGGGGGCTTTCTTT. The rearrangement links TRBV18 to TRBJ1-1; D unclear. Germline values: CDR1 KGHSH, CDR2 LQKENI. V was cut by 1 base and J by 11 bases, with 17 bases left in between. The CDR3 has 14 amino acids. Together with reference TRBV18 and TRBJ1-1, the CDR3 gives the full variable domain: NAGVMQNPRHLVRRRGQEARLRCSPMKGHSHVYWYRQLPEEGLKFMVYLQKENIIDESGMPKERFSAEFPKEGPSILRIQQVVRGDSAAYFCASSPLSAIMGAFFGQGTRLTVV.

The rearrangement joins TRBV7-9 to TRBJ2-1; 9 nucleotides match TRBD1. The V segment lost 7 bases and the J segment 6 bases; nucleotides outside the gene matches: 10. This CDR3 spans 15 amino acids. CDR1 and CDR2 from the germline V gene are SEHNR and FQNEAQ (reference sequence). The CDR3: CASTGRDREGNEQFF. DNA for the CDR3: TGTGCCAGCACCGGGCGGGACAGGGAAGGCAATGAGCAGTTCTTC.

Written as DNA, the CDR3 is TGTGCCAGCAGCTTAGTAGGGGTGGGGACAGAAGAAGCTTTCTTT. It yields the protein CASSLVGVGTEEAFF. V usage is TRBV7-9 and J usage is TRBJ1-1, with 7 bases lining up with TRBD1. With V trimmed by 1 base and J by 8 bases, 10 bases remained unmatched. The germline gives CDR1 SEHNR, CDR2 FQNEAQ (reference sequence). There are 15 residues in the CDR3.

V and J are TRBV7-9 and TRBJ1-2; tentative D call: TRBD1 (6 bases). CDR3 length equals 14 residues. Looked up from germline, CDR1 is SEHNR and CDR2 is FQNEAQ (reference sequence). V gave up 4 bases and J gave up 4 bases, with 13 bases separating them. CDR3 residues: CASSSGARSYGYTF. The CDR3 DNA reads TGTGCCAGCAGCTCGGGGGCGCGAAGCTATGGCTACACCTTC.

The CDR3 region is CASSSPGPGAYEQYF. The CDR3, as DNA: TGTGCCAGCAGCTCCCCCGGCCCTGGGGCCTACGAGCAGTACTTC. The chain links TRBV7-9 to TRBJ2-7; D not certain. Germline V gene lookup returns CDR1 SEHNR and CDR2 FQNEAQ (reference sequence). The CDR3 has 15 residues. The germline V and J ends were trimmed by 4 bases and 2 bases, with 15 bases remaining between them.

This chain links TRBV5-8 with TRBJ2-3; the match to TRBD1 covers 10 bases. Germline V CDR1 and CDR2: SGHTS, YDEGEE. This CDR3 is built from 15 residues. V was pared by 5 bases and J by 5 bases, with 8 bases of the junction left unmatched. CDR3 protein: CASSRRDRGLDTQYF. The CDR3 DNA reads TGTGCCAGCAGTCGCCGGGACAGGGGATTAGATACGCAGTATTTT.

V gene TRBV4-3 combines with J gene TRBJ1-5; D is possibly TRBD1 (5 bases). The V end lost 0 bases, the J end lost 7 bases, and 13 bases lay between the germline ends. The CDR3 has 15 residues. CDR1 is LGHNA, CDR2 YSLEER, per germline. The CDR3 DNA reads as TGCGCCAGCAGCCAAGATTCGGGGGTGGGACAGCCCCAGCATTTT. This gives the protein CASSQDSGVGQPQHF.

In its sample, this clone was seen a few times. V usage is TRBV12-3 or TRBV12-4 and J usage is TRBJ1-2; no clear D gene. The V end lost 5 bases, the J end lost 8 bases, and 9 bases lay between the germline ends. This CDR3 has 11 residues. This CDR3 reads CASSLFEGYTF. DNA for the CDR3: TGTGCCAGCAGTCTCTTTGAGGGCTACACCTTC.

This clone appeared once. The chain links TRBV5-1 to TRBJ1-1, with D maybe TRBD1 (5 bases). Trimming removed 7 bases from V and 1 base from J, with 14 bases in between. The CDR3 covers 14 residues. Germline V gene sequence: CDR1 SGHRS, CDR2 YFSETQ. CDR3 sequence (DNA): TGCGCCAGCCATCCAGGGAACCCGAACACTGAAGCTTTCTTT. Its translation: CASHPGNPNTEAFF.

The chain recombines TRBV4-1 with TRBJ1-4; D not certain. V was pared by 4 bases and J by 7 bases, with 4 bases between. The CDR3 loop spans 11 amino acids. CDR1 is MGHRA and CDR2 is YSYEKL in the germline V gene. CDR3 sequence (DNA): TGCGCCAGCAGCCGGTCTGAAAAACTGTTTTTT. This codes for CASSRSEKLFF.